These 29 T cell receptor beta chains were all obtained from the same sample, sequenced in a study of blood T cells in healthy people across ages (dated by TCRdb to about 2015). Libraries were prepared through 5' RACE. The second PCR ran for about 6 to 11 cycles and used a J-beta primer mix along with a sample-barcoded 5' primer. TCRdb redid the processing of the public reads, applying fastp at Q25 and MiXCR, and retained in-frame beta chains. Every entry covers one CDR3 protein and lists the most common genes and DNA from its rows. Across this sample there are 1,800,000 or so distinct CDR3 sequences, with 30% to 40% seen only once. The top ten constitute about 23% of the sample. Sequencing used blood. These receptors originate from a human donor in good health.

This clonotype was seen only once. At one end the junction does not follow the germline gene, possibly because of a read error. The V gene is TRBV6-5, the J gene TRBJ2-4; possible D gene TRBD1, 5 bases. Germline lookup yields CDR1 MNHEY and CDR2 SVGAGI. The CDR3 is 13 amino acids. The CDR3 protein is CASGYLTDYEQYF. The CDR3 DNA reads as TGTGCCAGCGGTTACCTGACAGATTATGAGCAGTACTTC.

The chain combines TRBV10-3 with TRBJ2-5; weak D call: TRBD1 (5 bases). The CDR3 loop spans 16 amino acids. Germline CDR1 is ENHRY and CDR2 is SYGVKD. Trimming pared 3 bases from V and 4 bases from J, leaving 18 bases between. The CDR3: CAISEGDPMNGETQYF. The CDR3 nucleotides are TGTGCCATCAGTGAAGGGGATCCGATGAATGGAGAGACCCAGTACTTC.

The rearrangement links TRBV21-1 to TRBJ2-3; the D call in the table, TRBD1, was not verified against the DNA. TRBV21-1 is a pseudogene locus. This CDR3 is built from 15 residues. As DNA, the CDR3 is TGTGCCAGCAGCAAAGCGGGACACGGTCCAGATACGCAGTATTTT. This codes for CASSKAGHGPDTQYF.

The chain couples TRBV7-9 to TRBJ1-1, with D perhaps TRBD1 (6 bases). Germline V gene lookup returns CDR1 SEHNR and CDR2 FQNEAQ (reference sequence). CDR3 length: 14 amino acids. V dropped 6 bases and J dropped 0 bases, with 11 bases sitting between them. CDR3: CASRSDRLNTEAFF. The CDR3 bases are TGTGCCAGCAGATCGGACAGACTGAACACTGAAGCTTTCTTT.

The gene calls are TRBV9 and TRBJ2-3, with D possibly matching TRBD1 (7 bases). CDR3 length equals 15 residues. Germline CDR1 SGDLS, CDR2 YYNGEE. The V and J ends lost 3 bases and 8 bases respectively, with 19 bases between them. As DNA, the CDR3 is TGTGCCAGCAGCGATCAGGGGGGTCTGATGGGTACGCAGTATTTT. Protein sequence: CASSDQGGLMGTQYF.

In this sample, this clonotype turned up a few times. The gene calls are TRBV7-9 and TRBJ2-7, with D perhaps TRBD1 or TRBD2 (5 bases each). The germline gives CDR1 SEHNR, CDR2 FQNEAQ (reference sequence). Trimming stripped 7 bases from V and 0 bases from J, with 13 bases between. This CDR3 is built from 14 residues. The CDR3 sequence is CASKRDGDSYEQYF. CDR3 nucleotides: TGTGCCAGCAAGAGGGACGGCGACTCCTACGAGCAGTACTTC.

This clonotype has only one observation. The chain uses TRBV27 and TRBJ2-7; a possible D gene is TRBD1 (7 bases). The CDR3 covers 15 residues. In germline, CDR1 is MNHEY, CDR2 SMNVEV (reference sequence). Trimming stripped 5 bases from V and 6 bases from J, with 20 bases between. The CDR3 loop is CASSPRTGGTGEQYF. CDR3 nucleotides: TGTGCCAGCAGTCCCAGGACAGGAGGGACGGGCGAGCAGTACTTC.

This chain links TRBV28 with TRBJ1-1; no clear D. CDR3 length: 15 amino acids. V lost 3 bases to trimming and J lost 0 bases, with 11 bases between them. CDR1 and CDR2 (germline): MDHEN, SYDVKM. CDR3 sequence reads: CASSFWWHLNTEAFF. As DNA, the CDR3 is TGTGCCAGCAGTTTTTGGTGGCATCTGAACACTGAAGCTTTCTTT.

The CDR3 loop reads CASSLASGANQPQHF. The CDR3 DNA reads as TGTGCCAGCAGCTTAGCCTCAGGGGCCAATCAGCCCCAGCATTTT. The chain carries TRBV7-2 and TRBJ1-5, with a tentative D call TRBD1 (6 bases). V shed 0 bases and J shed 3 bases, with 9 bases lying between them. In germline, CDR1 is SGHTA, CDR2 FQGNSA. This CDR3 is 15 amino acids long.

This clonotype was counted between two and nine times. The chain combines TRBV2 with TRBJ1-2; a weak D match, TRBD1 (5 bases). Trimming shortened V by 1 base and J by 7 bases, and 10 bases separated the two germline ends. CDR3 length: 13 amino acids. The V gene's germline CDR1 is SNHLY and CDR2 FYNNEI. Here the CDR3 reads CASSEGRGGGYTF. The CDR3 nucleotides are TGTGCCAGCAGTGAAGGGAGGGGCGGTGGCTACACCTTC. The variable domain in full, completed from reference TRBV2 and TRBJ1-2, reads EPEVTQTPSHQVTQMGQEVILRCVPISNHLYFYWYRQILGQKVEFLVSFYNNEISEKSEIFDDQFSVERPDGSNFTLKIRSTKLEDSAMYFCASSEGRGGGYTFGSGTRLTVV.

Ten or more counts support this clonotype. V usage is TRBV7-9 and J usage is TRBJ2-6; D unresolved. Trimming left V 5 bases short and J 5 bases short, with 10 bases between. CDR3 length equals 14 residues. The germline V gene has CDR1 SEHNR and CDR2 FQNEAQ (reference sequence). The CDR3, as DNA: TGTGCCAGCAGCGCCGTCTGGAGGGCCAACGTCCTGACTTTC. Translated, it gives CASSAVWRANVLTF.

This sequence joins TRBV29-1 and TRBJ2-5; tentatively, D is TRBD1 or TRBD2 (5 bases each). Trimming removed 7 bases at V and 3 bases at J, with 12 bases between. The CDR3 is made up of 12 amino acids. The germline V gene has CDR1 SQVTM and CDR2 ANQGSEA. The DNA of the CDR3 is TGCAGCGGTGGCCGAGGGGAAGAGACCCAGTACTTC. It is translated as CSGGRGEETQYF.

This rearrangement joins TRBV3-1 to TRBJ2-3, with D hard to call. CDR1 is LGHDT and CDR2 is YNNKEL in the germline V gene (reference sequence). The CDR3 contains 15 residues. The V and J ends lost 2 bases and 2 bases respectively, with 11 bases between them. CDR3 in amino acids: CASSQNGATTDTQYF. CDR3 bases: TGTGCCAGCAGCCAAAACGGTGCAACCACAGATACGCAGTATTTT.

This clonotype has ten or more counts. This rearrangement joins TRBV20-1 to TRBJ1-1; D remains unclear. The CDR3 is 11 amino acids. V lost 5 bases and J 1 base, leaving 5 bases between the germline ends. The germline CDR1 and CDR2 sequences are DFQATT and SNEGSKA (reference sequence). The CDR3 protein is CSAGGNTEAFF. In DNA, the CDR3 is TGCAGTGCTGGCGGGAACACTGAAGCTTTCTTT.

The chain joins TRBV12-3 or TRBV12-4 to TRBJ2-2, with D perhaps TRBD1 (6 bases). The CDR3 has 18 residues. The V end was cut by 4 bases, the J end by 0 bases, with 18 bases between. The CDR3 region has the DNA TGTGCCAGCAGTTCCGAGACCAACAGGGCACCGAACACCGGGGAGCTGTTTTTT. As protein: CASSSETNRAPNTGELFF.

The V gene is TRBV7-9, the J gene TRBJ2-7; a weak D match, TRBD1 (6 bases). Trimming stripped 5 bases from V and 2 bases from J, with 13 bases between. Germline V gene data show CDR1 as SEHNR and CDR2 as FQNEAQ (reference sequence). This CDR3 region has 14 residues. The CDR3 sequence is CASSPQGGTYEQYF. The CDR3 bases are TGTGCCAGCAGCCCACAGGGTGGCACCTACGAGCAGTACTTC.

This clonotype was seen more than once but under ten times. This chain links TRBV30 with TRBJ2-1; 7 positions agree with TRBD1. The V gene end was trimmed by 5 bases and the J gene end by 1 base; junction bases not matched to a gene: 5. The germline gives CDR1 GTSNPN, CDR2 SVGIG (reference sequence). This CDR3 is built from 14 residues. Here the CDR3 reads CAWAQGQSYNEQFF. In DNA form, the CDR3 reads TGTGCCTGGGCACAGGGACAGTCCTACAATGAGCAGTTCTTC.

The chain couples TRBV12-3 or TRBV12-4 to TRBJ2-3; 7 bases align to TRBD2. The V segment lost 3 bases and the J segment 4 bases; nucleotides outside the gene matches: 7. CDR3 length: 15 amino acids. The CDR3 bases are TGTGCCAGCAGTTTTTTCCAAGGGAGGGCAGATACGCAGTATTTT. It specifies CASSFFQGRADTQYF.

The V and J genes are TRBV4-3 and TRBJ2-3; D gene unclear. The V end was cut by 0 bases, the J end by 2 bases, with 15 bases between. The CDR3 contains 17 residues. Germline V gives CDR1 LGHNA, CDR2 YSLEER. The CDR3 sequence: CASSQEKIGDYTDTQYF. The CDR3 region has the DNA TGCGCCAGCAGCCAAGAAAAAATCGGCGATTACACAGATACGCAGTATTTT.

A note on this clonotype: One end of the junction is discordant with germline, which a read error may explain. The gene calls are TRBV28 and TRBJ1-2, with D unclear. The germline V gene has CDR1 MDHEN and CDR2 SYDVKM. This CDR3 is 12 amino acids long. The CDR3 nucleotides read TGTACCAGCAACTTAGCTAACTATGGCTACACCTTC. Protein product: CTSNLANYGYTF.

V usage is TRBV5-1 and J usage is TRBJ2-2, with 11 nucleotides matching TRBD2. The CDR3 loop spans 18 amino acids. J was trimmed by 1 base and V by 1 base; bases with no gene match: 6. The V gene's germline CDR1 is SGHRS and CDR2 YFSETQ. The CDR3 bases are TGCGCCAGCAGCTTGAAGTCTAGCGGGGGGCGGAACACCGGGGAGCTGTTTTTT. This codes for CASSLKSSGGRNTGELFF.

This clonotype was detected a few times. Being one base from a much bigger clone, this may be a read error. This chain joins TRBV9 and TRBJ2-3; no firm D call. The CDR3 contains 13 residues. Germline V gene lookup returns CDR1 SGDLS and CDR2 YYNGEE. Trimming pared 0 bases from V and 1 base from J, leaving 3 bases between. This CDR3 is CASSVEGTDTQYF. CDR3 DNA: TGTGCCAGCAGCGTAGAGGGCACAGATACGCAGTATTTT.

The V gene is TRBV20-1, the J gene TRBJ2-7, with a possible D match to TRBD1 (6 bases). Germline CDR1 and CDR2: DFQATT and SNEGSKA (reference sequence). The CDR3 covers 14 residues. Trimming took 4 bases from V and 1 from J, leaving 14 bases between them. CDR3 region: CSATGQFTSYEQYF. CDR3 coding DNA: TGCAGTGCTACCGGACAGTTTACGTCCTACGAGCAGTACTTC.

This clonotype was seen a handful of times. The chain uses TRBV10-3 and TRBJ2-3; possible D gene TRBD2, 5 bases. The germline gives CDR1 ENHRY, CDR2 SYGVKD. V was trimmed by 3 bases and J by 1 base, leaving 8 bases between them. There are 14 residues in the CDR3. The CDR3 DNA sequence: TGTGCCATCAGTGAACTAGACGGCACAGATACGCAGTATTTT. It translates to CAISELDGTDTQYF.

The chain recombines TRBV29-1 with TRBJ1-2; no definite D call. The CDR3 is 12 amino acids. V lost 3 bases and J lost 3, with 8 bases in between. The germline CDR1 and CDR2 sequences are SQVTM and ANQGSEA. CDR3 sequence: CSVEVGYYGYTF. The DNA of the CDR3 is TGCAGCGTTGAGGTGGGGTACTATGGCTACACCTTC.

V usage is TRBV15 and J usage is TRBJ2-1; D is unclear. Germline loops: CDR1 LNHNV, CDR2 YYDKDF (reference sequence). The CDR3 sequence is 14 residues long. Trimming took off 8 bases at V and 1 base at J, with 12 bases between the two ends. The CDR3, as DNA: TGTGCCACCGGAAAGAGTGATTCCTACAATGAGCAGTTCTTC. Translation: CATGKSDSYNEQFF.

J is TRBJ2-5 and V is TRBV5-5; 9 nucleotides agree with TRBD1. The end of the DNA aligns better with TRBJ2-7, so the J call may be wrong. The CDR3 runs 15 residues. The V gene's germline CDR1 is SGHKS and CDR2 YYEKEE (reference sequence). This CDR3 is CASSLLGQGFDEQYF. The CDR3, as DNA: TGTGCCAGCAGCTTGCTGGGACAGGGATTCGACGAGCAGTACTTC.

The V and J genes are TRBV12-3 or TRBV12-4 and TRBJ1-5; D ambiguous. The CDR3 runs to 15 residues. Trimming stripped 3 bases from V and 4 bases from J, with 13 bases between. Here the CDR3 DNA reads TGTGCCAGCAGTTTCGGCAGCCCTTGGAATCAGCCCCAGCATTTT. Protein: CASSFGSPWNQPQHF.

The CDR3 nucleotides read TGTGCCAGCAGTTACGGGCGGGTGACCGGGGAGCTGTTTTTT. Amino acid sequence: CASSYGRVTGELFF. The chain recombines TRBV6-5 with TRBJ2-2; a weak D match, TRBD2 (5 bases). This CDR3 spans 14 amino acids. Trimming took off 2 bases at V and 5 bases at J, with 9 bases between the two ends. CDR1 MNHEY and CDR2 SVGAGI come from the germline V gene.